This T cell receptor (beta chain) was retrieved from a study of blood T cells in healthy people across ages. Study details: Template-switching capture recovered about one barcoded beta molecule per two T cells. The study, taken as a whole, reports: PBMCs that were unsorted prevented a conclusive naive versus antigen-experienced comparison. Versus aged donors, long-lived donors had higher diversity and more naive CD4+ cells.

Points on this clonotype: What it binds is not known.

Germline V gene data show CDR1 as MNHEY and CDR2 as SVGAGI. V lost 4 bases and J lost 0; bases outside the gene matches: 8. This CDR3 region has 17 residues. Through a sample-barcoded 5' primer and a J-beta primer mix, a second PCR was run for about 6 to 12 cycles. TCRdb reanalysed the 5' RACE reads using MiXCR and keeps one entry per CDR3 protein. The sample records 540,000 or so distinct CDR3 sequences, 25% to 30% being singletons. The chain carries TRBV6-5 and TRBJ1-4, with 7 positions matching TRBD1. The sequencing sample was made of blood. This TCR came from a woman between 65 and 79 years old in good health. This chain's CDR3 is CASSWTGQLATNEKLFF. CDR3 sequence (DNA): TGTGCCAGCAGTTGGACGGGACAGCTAGCAACTAATGAAAAACTGTTTTTT.